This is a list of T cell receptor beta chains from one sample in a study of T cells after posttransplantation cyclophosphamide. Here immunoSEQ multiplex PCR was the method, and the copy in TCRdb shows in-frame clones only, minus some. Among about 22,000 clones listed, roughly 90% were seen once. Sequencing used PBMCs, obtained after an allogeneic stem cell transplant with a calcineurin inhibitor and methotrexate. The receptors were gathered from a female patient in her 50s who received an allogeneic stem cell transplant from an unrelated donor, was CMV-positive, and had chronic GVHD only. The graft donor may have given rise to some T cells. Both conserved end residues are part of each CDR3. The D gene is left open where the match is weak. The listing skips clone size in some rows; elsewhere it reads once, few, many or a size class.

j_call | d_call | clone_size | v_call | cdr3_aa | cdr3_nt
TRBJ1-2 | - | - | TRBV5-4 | CASSFVGEDGYTF | TGTGCCAGCAGCTTCGTAGGGGAAGATGGCTACACCTTC
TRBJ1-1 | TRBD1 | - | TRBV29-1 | CSVEGSGTGNTEAFF | TGCAGCGTTGAAGGATCAGGGACAGGGAACACTGAAGCTTTCTTT
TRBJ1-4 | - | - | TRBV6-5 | CASKRENEKLFF | TGTGCCAGCAAGCGAGAGAATGAAAAACTGTTTTTT
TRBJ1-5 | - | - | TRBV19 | CASNNKGFGGQPQHF | TGTGCCAGTAACAATAAGGGTTTCGGGGGTCAGCCCCAGCATTTT
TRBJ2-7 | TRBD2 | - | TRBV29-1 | CSVAAGDSEQYF | TGCAGCGTTGCAGCGGGAGACAGCGAGCAGTACTTC
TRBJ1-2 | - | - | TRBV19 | CASSTGISNYGYTF | TGTGCCAGTAGTACGGGAATATCTAACTATGGCTACACCTTC
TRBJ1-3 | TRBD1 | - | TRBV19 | CASRRDRYSGNTIYF | TGTGCCAGTAGGAGGGACAGATACTCTGGAAACACCATATATTTT
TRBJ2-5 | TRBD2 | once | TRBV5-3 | CARSEGLVQETQYF | TGTGCCAGAAGCGAAGGACTAGTCCAAGAGACCCAGTACTTC
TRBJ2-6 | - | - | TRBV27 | CASSFDRDSGANVLTF | TGTGCCAGCAGTTTCGATCGGGACTCTGGGGCCAACGTCCTGACTTTC
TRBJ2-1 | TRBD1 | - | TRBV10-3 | CAATGVFNNEQFF | TGTGCCGCGACAGGGGTGTTTAACAATGAGCAGTTCTTC
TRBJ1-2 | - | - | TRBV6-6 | CASRISPGYGYTF | TGTGCCAGCAGGATTTCCCCGGGTTATGGCTACACCTTC
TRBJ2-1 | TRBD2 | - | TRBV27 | CASSLLGTSGRAGADEQFF | TGTGCCAGCAGTTTACTCGGGACTAGCGGGAGGGCCGGGGCAGATGAGCAGTTCTTC
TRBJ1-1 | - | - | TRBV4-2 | CASSQDFGFEAFF | TGTGCCAGCAGCCAAGATTTCGGGTTTGAAGCTTTCTTT
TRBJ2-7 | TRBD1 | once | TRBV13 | CASSYPGPGQALYEQYF | TGTGCCAGCAGTTACCCTGGACCGGGACAGGCTCTCTACGAGCAGTACTTC
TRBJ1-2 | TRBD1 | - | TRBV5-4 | CASSSGTGVYGYTF | TGTGCCAGCAGCTCAGGGACAGGGGTATATGGCTACACCTTC